The sequence of this T cell receptor (beta chain) was determined in a study of T-cell memory formation after mild COVID-19. V lost 2 bases and J 1 base, leaving 8 bases between the germline ends. The CDR3 consists of 14 residues. TCRdb re-called the 5' RACE reads through MiXCR, storing one row per CDR3 protein. The table lists 400,000 or so distinct CDR3 sequences, under 25% of them singletons, with under 15% in the top ten. Of note for this clonotype: Its antigen is as yet unknown.

General study points: A second wave of clones peaked on day 37, and their SARS-CoV-2 specificity went unconfirmed.

The TCR comes from an adult woman who had mild COVID-19 (a few samples of this study predate the infection). Cell type and time point are not known. The rearrangement uses TRBV12-3 or TRBV12-4 and TRBJ1-1, with a tentative D call TRBD1 (5 bases). The sample taken for sequencing was PBMCs or a T cell subset sorted from them (not recorded which). The CDR3 loop reads CASSLWGRNTEAFF. The CDR3 DNA sequence: TGTGCCAGCAGTTTATGGGGCAGGAACACTGAAGCTTTCTTT.